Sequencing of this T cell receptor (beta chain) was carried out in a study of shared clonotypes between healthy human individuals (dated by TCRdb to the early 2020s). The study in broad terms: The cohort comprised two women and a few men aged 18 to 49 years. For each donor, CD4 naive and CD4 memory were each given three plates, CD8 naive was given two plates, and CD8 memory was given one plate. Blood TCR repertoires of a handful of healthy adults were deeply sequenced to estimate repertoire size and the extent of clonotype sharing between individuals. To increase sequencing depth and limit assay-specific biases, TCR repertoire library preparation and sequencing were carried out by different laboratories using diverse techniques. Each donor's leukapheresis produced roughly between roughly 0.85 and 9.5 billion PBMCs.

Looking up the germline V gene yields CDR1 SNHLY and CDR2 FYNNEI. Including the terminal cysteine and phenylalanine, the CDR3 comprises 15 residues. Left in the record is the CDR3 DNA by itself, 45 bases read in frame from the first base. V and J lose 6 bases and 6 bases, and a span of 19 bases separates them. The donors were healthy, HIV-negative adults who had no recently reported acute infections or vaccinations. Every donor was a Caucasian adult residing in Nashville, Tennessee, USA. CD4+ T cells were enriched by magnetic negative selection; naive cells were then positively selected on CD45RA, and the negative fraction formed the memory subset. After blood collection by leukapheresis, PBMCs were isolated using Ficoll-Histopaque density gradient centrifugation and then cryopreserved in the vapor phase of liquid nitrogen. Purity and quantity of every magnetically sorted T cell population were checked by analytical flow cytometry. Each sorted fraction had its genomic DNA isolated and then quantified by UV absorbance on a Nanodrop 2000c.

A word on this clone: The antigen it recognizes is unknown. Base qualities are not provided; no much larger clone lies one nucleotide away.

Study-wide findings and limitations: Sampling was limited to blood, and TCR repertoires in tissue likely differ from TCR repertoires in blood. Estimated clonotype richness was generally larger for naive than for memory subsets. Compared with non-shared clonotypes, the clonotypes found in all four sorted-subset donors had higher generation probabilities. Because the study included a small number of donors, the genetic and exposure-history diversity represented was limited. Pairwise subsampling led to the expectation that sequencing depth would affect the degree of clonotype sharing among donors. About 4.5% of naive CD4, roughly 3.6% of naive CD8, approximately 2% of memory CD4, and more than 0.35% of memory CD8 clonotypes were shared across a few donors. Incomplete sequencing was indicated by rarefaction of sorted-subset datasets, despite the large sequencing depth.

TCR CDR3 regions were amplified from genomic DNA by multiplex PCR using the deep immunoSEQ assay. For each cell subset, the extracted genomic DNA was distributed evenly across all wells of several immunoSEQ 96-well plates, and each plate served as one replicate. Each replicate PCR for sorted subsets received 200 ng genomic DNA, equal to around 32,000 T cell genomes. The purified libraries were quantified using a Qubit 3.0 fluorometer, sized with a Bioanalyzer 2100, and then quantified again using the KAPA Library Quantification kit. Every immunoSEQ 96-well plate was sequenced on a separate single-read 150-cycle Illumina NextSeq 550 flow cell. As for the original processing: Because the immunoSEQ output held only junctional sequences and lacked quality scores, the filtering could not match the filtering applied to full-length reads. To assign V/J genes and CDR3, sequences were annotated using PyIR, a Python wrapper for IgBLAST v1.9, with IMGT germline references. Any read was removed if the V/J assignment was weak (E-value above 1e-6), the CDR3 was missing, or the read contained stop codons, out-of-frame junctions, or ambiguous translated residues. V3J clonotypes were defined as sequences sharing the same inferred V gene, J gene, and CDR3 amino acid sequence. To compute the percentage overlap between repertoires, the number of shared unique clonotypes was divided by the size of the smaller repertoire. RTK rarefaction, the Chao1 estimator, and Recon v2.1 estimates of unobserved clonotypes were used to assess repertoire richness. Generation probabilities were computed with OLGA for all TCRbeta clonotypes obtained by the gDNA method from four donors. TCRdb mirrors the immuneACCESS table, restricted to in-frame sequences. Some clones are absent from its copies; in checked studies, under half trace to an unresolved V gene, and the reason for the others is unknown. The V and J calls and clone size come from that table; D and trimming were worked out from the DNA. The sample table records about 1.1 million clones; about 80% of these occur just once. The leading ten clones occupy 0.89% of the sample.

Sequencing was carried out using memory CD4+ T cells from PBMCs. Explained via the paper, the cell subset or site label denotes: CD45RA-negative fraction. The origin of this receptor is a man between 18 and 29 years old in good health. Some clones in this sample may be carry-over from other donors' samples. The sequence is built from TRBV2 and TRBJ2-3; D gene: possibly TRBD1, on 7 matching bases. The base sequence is TGTGCCAGCAGCTCTGTAGGAGGGGGCGGCGATACGCAGTATTTT. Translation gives CASSSVGGGGDTQYF. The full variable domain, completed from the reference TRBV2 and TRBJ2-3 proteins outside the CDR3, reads EPEVTQTPSHQVTQMGQEVILRCVPISNHLYFYWYRQILGQKVEFLVSFYNNEISEKSEIFDDQFSVERPDGSNFTLKIRSTKLEDSAMYFCASSSVGGGGDTQYFGPGTRLTVL.